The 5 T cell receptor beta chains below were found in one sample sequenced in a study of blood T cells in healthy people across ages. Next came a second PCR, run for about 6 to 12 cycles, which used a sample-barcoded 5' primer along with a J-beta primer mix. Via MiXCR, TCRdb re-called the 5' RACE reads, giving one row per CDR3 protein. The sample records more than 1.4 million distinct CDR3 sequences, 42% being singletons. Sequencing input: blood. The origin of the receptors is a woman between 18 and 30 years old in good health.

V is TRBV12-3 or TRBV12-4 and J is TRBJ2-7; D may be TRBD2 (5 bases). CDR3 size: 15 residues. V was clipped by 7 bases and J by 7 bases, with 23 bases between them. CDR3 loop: CASNLGAAALGEQYF. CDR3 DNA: TGTGCCAGCAACCTCGGAGCGGCCGCCCTGGGTGAGCAGTACTTC.

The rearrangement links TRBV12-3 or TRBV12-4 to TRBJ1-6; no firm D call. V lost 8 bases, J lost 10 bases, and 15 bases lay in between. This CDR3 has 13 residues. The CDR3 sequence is CASLEGLGSPLHF. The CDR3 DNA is TGTGCCAGCCTGGAGGGTTTGGGATCACCCCTCCACTTT.

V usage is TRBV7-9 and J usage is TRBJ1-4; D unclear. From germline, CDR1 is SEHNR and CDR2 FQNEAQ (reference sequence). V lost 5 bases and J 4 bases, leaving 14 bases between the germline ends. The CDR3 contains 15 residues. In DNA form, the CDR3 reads TGTGCCAGCAGCCTCACGACGGCGCTTAATGAAAAACTGTTTTTT. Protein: CASSLTTALNEKLFF.

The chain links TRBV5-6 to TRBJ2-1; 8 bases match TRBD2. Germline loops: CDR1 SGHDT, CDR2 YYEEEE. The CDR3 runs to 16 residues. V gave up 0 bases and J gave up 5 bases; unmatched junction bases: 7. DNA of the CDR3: TGTGCCAGCAGCTTGGTACGGGAGGGCCGGGACAATGAGCAGTTCTTC. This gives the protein CASSLVREGRDNEQFF. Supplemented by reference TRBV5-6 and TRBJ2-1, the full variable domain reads DAGVTQSPTHLIKTRGQQVTLRCSPKSGHDTVSWYQQALGQGPQFIFQYYEEEERQRGNFPDRFSGHQFPNYSSELNVNALLLGDSALYLCASSLVREGRDNEQFFGPGTRLTVL.

The CDR3 is CAISEAQGADGYTF. In DNA, the CDR3 is TGTGCCATCAGTGAGGCGCAGGGGGCGGATGGCTACACCTTC. J is TRBJ1-2 and V is TRBV10-3; 8 bases align to TRBD1. The CDR3 length is 14 residues. CDR1 is ENHRY and CDR2 is SYGVKD in the germline V gene. Germline trimming cut 2 bases from V and 6 bases from J; bases unmatched to any gene: 5.